Below, 32 T cell receptor beta chains from the same sample are listed, as sequenced in a study of blood T cells in healthy people across ages. The use of a sample-barcoded 5' primer and a J-beta primer mix characterized a second PCR of roughly 6 to 12 cycles. One entry per CDR3 protein results from TCRdb running MiXCR on the 5' RACE reads. Among about 1.7 million distinct CDR3 sequences listed, roughly 27% were seen once. Sequencing was performed on blood. Every receptor here comes from a woman aged 25 to 45 in good health.

The sample holds many counts of this clonotype. The junction does not match germline at one end; this may be a read error. The chain has TRBV5-1 and TRBJ2-7; D unclear. Looked up from germline, CDR1 is SGHRS and CDR2 is YFSETQ. The CDR3 is 11 amino acids. The CDR3 reads CASRSTYEQYF. CDR3 nucleotide sequence: TGTGCCAGCAGGTCAACTTACGAGCAGTACTTC. Drawing the rest from reference TRBV5-1 and TRBJ2-7, the complete variable domain is KAGVTQTPRYLIKTRGQQVTLSCSPISGHRSVSWYQQTPGQGLQFLFEYFSETQRNKGNFPGRFSGRQFSNSRSEMNVSTLELGDSALYLCASRSTYEQYFGPGTRLTVT.

Of note for this clonotype: A much more abundant neighbour one base away suggests this may be a read error. J is TRBJ2-1 and V is TRBV5-1; 8 bases map to TRBD2. Trimming cost V 4 bases and J 12 bases; bases outside gene matches: 9. There are 13 residues in the CDR3. Germline V gene lookup returns CDR1 SGHRS and CDR2 YFSETQ. The DNA of the CDR3 is TGCGCCAGCAGCATCACCCGGGGGGGCGTGCAGTTCTTC. Protein sequence: CASSITRGGVQFF.

This clonotype was recorded a few times. The chain is built from TRBV7-2 and TRBJ2-7, with TRBD2 matching 10 bases. CDR1 SGHTA and CDR2 FQGNSA come from the germline V gene. V lost 2 bases to trimming and J lost 2 bases; unmatched junction nucleotides: 6. The length of the CDR3 is 16 residues. CDR3 DNA: TGTGCCAGCAGCTTAATGCCGCTAGCGGGAGCCTACGAGCAGTACTTC. It codes for CASSLMPLAGAYEQYF.

On this clonotype: At one end, the junction sequence differs from germline, possibly due to a read error. This chain joins TRBV6-1 and TRBJ2-1; tentatively, D is TRBD1 (6 bases). Germline assignment: CDR1 MNHNS and CDR2 SASEGT. The CDR3 runs 19 residues. CDR3 residues: CAGRQTGTRRIPSYNEQFF. In DNA, the CDR3 is TGTGCCGGCAGACAAACCGGGACAAGAAGGATCCCCTCCTACAATGAGCAGTTCTTC.

This clonotype was observed a handful of times. The chain recombines TRBV11-2 with TRBJ1-2; weak D call: TRBD1 (6 bases). Looked up from germline, CDR1 is SGHAT and CDR2 is FQNNGV. The V gene lost 1 base and the J gene lost 8 bases, with 14 bases spanning the gap. The CDR3 sequence is 14 residues long. CDR3 DNA: TGTGCCAGCAGCTTAGTTGAGGGGCAGGGGGGCTACACCTTC. Translating gives CASSLVEGQGGYTF.

As DNA, the CDR3 is TGTGCCAGCAGCGCGGCCGGGGCGAAGAATGAGCAGTTCTTC. Its translation: CASSAAGAKNEQFF. The chain is built from TRBV7-3 and TRBJ2-1; either TRBD1 or TRBD2 may fit D (5 bases each). This CDR3 comprises 14 residues. CDR1 and CDR2 (germline): SGHTA, FQGTGA. V lost 5 bases to trimming and J lost 7 bases, with 15 bases between them.

This clonotype has a handful of counts. This chain joins TRBV18 and TRBJ2-7, with D unclear. The CDR3 totals 13 residues. Germline CDR1 reads KGHSH; CDR2 reads LQKENI. V was pared by 3 bases and J by 6 bases, with 12 bases between. The CDR3 here is CASSPQKGGEQYF. The CDR3 nucleotides are TGTGCCAGCTCACCCCAAAAGGGTGGCGAGCAGTACTTC.

This clonotype was seen repeatedly, ten times or more. The chain employs TRBV10-3 and TRBJ2-5; a possible D gene is TRBD2 (5 bases). The CDR3 contains 15 residues. Germline V gene data show CDR1 as ENHRY and CDR2 as SYGVKD. The V gene lost 0 bases and the J gene lost 2 bases, with 10 bases spanning the gap. Written as DNA, the CDR3 is TGTGCCATCAGTGAGTCCTCCGGGATGCAAGAGACCCAGTACTTC. Translation gives CAISESSGMQETQYF.

This chain uses TRBV12-3 or TRBV12-4 with TRBJ1-2; no reliable D call. This CDR3 contains 14 residues. V lost 5 bases and J lost 1, with 11 bases in between. This CDR3 is CASSVRHLNYGYTF. The CDR3 nucleotides read TGTGCCAGCAGTGTTAGACACCTTAACTATGGCTACACCTTC.

This chain joins TRBV5-1 and TRBJ2-7, with 9 bases aligning to TRBD1. This CDR3 comprises 14 residues. Per germline, CDR1 SGHRS and CDR2 YFSETQ. The J segment lost 7 bases and the V segment lost 4 bases, leaving 9 bases of the junction unmatched. CDR3 loop: CASSMGQGLREQYF. As DNA, the CDR3 is TGCGCCAGCAGCATGGGACAGGGTCTACGGGAGCAGTACTTC.

This clonotype was recorded a few times. This chain links TRBV10-2 with TRBJ2-7; maybe TRBD2 (5 bases). The length of the CDR3 is 13 residues. Germline assignment: CDR1 WSHSY and CDR2 SAAADI. The V end was cut by 6 bases, the J end by 1 base, with 10 bases between. Here the CDR3 DNA reads TGCGCCAGCAGGGAGGTAACGTCCTACGAGCAGTACTTC. Translation gives CASREVTSYEQYF.

This clonotype came up a few times. The V call is TRBV5-1, the J call TRBJ2-1; D may correspond to TRBD1 or TRBD2 (5 bases each). V dropped 0 bases and J dropped 8 bases, with 27 bases sitting between them. Germline CDR1 and CDR2: SGHRS and YFSETQ. The CDR3 covers 19 residues. CDR3 loop: CASSLERDGSLRAWDEQFF. As DNA, the CDR3 is TGCGCCAGCAGCTTGGAGAGGGACGGATCACTGAGGGCCTGGGATGAGCAGTTCTTC.

The chain is built from TRBV6-5 and TRBJ2-1; TRBD2 matches 9 bases. This CDR3 has 15 amino acids. V lost 2 bases and J lost 8; bases outside the gene matches: 7. CDR1 is MNHEY, CDR2 SVGAGI, per germline. DNA for the CDR3: TGTGCCAGCAGTTACGGGCGGGGGGGCTTAGATGAGCAGTTCTTC. Translation gives CASSYGRGGLDEQFF.

Remarks on this clonotype: This may be a read error: a much more frequent sequence differs by one nucleotide. V usage is TRBV20-1 and J usage is TRBJ1-1; D gene unclear. Germline V lookup: CDR1 DFQATT, CDR2 SNEGSKA (reference sequence). CDR3 size: 12 residues. V shed 0 bases and J shed 1 base, with 3 bases lying between them. Here the CDR3 reads CSAREWNTEAFF. As DNA, the CDR3 is TGCAGTGCTAGAGAATGGAACACTGAAGCTTTCTTT.

This clonotype was found many times. The CDR3 reads CASSQDLTSGVETQYF. CDR3 bases: TGTGCCAGCAGCCAAGATTTAACTAGCGGGGTGGAGACCCAGTACTTC. The gene calls are TRBV4-2 and TRBJ2-5; TRBD2 matches 10 bases. The CDR3 sequence is 16 residues long. Losses at the gene ends were 0 bases for V and 5 bases for J; bases not matched to a gene: 6. Germline lookup yields CDR1 LGHNA and CDR2 YNFKEQ.

This clonotype was detected many times. The chain has TRBV7-8 and TRBJ2-7; 7 bases map to TRBD2. CDR3 length equals 14 residues. The germline CDR1 and CDR2 sequences are SGHVS and FQNEAQ. V lost 5 bases, J lost 3 bases, and 7 bases stayed unmatched. The CDR3 protein is CASSALASYYEQYF. The DNA for the CDR3 is TGTGCCAGCAGCGCACTAGCGAGCTACTACGAGCAGTACTTC.

This clonotype was detected ten times or more. The V and J genes are TRBV20-1 and TRBJ2-7; 8 positions match TRBD2. Trimming took 3 bases from V and 5 from J; bases not matched to a gene: 12. Germline assignment: CDR1 DFQATT and CDR2 SNEGSKA (reference sequence). The CDR3 covers 15 residues. CDR3 in amino acids: CSASLETGLGNEQYF. The CDR3 DNA is TGCAGTGCTAGTTTAGAGACGGGACTAGGGAACGAGCAGTACTTC.

This clonotype showed up just a few times. The J gene is TRBJ1-4, the V gene TRBV7-6; 7 bases agree with TRBD1. V gave up 4 bases and J gave up 7 bases; unmatched junction bases: 9. The V gene's germline CDR1 is SGHVS and CDR2 FNYEAQ. This CDR3 spans 15 amino acids. DNA of the CDR3: TGTGCCAGCAGCTCCCAGGGGGAATGGGGTGAAAAACTGTTTTTT. Its protein product is CASSSQGEWGEKLFF.

This clonotype showed up just a few times. This chain uses TRBV20-1 with TRBJ1-4; 7 bases agree with TRBD1. The germline V gene encodes CDR1 DFQATT and CDR2 SNEGSKA (reference sequence). Losses at the gene ends were 3 bases for V and 8 bases for J; bases not matched to a gene: 9. The length of the CDR3 is 14 residues. The CDR3 here is CSARPGQQPEKLFF. CDR3 nucleotide sequence: TGCAGTGCTAGGCCGGGACAGCAGCCCGAAAAACTGTTTTTT.

There are many counts of this clonotype. The chain recombines TRBV12-3 or TRBV12-4 with TRBJ2-3; 8 bases align to TRBD2. The CDR3 runs 19 residues. The V gene end was trimmed by 3 bases and the J gene end by 0 bases; junction bases not matched to a gene: 14. CDR3 sequence reads: CASSFRRAGVGLSTDTQYF. In DNA form, the CDR3 reads TGTGCCAGCAGTTTCCGGCGAGCGGGAGTTGGGCTTAGCACAGATACGCAGTATTTT.

This clonotype was seen more than once but under ten times. The chain uses TRBV5-6 and TRBJ2-1, with D maybe TRBD2 (5 bases). The V end lost 4 bases, the J end lost 9 bases, and 17 bases lay between the germline ends. The CDR3 is 14 amino acids. CDR1 and CDR2 (germline): SGHDT, YYEEEE. As DNA, the CDR3 is TGTGCCAGCAGCACCCTGGACGGCCGGGGTGAGCAGTTCTTC. Translated: CASSTLDGRGEQFF.

This clonotype was picked up one time. This chain joins TRBV20-1 and TRBJ2-1; 9 positions match TRBD1. This CDR3 has 13 residues. V was pared by 8 bases and J by 6 bases, with 8 bases of the junction left unmatched. Germline CDR1 and CDR2: DFQATT and SNEGSKA (reference sequence). The CDR3 sequence: CSSGTGSLNEQFF. The CDR3 DNA reads as TGCAGTTCCGGGACAGGGTCGCTCAATGAGCAGTTCTTC.

The gene calls are TRBV18 and TRBJ1-2; maybe TRBD1 (5 bases). The V end lost 8 bases, the J end lost 4 bases, and 14 bases lay between the germline ends. The CDR3 is 13 residues long. From germline, CDR1 is KGHSH and CDR2 LQKENI. CDR3 amino acids: CASTLAGVYGYTF. DNA of the CDR3: TGTGCCAGCACCCTAGCGGGGGTCTATGGCTACACCTTC. Filled out from reference TRBV18 and TRBJ1-2, the complete variable domain reads NAGVMQNPRHLVRRRGQEARLRCSPMKGHSHVYWYRQLPEEGLKFMVYLQKENIIDESGMPKERFSAEFPKEGPSILRIQQVVRGDSAAYFCASTLAGVYGYTFGSGTRLTVV.

With respect to this clonotype: Possible read error: a much larger clone is one base away. The rearrangement uses TRBV12-3 or TRBV12-4 and TRBJ2-1, with 7 bases identical to TRBD2. CDR3 length equals 15 residues. The CDR3 region has the DNA TGTGCCAGCAGTCTCGACCTAGCGGTCTACAATGGGCAGTTCTTC. Protein: CASSLDLAVYNGQFF.

This clonotype came up many times. V and J are TRBV5-1 and TRBJ1-1; D gene unclear. Germline-derived CDR1 and CDR2 are SGHRS and YFSETQ. V was trimmed by 5 bases and J by 0 bases, leaving 2 bases between them. The length of the CDR3 is 11 residues. In nucleotides, the CDR3 is TGCGCCAGCAGGATGAACACTGAAGCTTTCTTT. It translates to CASRMNTEAFF.

The V gene is TRBV21-1, the J gene TRBJ2-5; the listed D gene, TRBD2, was not tested against the DNA. TRBV21-1 is labeled a pseudogene. The CDR3 spans 13 residues. The CDR3 protein is CASSPTGPIEQYF. The CDR3 region has the DNA TGTGCCAGCAGCCCGACTGGGCCCATTGAGCAGTACTTC.

This chain connects TRBV5-5 to TRBJ1-3, with a weak D call TRBD1 (6 bases). This CDR3 comprises 16 residues. Germline V CDR1 and CDR2: SGHKS, YYEKEE (reference sequence). V dropped 2 bases and J dropped 0 bases, with 12 bases sitting between them. CDR3 region: CASSFPGAYSGNTIYF. The CDR3 nucleotides are TGTGCCAGCAGCTTTCCAGGGGCCTACTCTGGAAACACCATATATTTT.

The chain couples TRBV6-2 or TRBV6-3 to TRBJ2-2; 8 bases fit TRBD2. Per the germline V gene, CDR1 is MNHEY and CDR2 is SVGEGT. Trimming took 2 bases from V and 3 from J; bases not matched to a gene: 8. CDR3 size: 17 residues. In DNA form, the CDR3 reads TGTGCCAGCAGTTACCGGGGAGCGGGAGTGGACACCGGGGAGCTGTTTTTT. Protein sequence: CASSYRGAGVDTGELFF.

To note about this clonotype: This may come from a read error, since a much larger clone is one base off. The rearrangement joins TRBV20-1 to TRBJ2-1; D call uncertain. The J call may be incorrect, as the DNA end agrees better with TRBJ2-7. The CDR3 totals 14 residues. CDR1 and CDR2 (germline): DFQATT, SNEGSKA (reference sequence). The CDR3 sequence: CSARDIRSYNEQYF. The CDR3 DNA is TGCAGTGCTAGAGATATAAGGTCCTACAATGAGCAGTACTTC.

V and J are TRBV12-3 or TRBV12-4 and TRBJ2-3, with TRBD2 matching 7 bases. CDR3 length equals 16 residues. J was trimmed by 3 bases and V by 7 bases; bases with no gene match: 13. The CDR3 DNA is TGTGCCAGCATGGGCCAAGGGACTATTAGAACAGATACGCAGTATTTT. Translation: CASMGQGTIRTDTQYF.

This clonotype has a handful of counts. The chain combines TRBV5-1 with TRBJ1-2; 9 bases are shared with TRBD1. Germline CDR1 SGHRS, CDR2 YFSETQ. The CDR3 totals 13 residues. V was pared by 2 bases and J by 10 bases, with 6 bases of the junction left unmatched. The CDR3 is CASSFWTGDDYTF. The CDR3 DNA is TGCGCCAGCAGCTTTTGGACAGGGGATGACTACACCTTC.

This clonotype was observed a handful of times. The rearrangement uses TRBV5-6 and TRBJ1-2; D remains unclear. The germline V gene encodes CDR1 SGHDT and CDR2 YYEEEE. V was cut by 0 bases and J by 4 bases, with 13 bases left in between. This CDR3 has 15 amino acids. The DNA for the CDR3 is TGTGCCAGCAGCTTGGCCGGCTTTCGGAGCTATGGCTACACCTTC. Its protein is CASSLAGFRSYGYTF.